These 15 T cell receptor beta chains were sequenced from one sample in a study of T cell repertoires in cytomegalovirus infection. Each CDR3 protein is one row after TCRdb ran MiXCR on the reads. The repertoire consists of 100,000 to 150,000 distinct CDR3 sequences, with more than 30% occurring once and the leading ten covering approximately 59%. Antigen specificity for these receptors is unknown. The starting material was CD8+ T cells from cultured PBMCs, obtained from culture after CMV antigen stimulation. Every receptor here comes from a human donor in good health (CMV status not recorded). Some clones in this sample may be carry-over from other donors' samples.

This clonotype was seen a few times. V is TRBV12-3 or TRBV12-4 and J is TRBJ2-6; D gene uncertain. Trimming pared 7 bases from V and 0 bases from J, leaving 7 bases between. The length of the CDR3 is 14 residues. The CDR3 protein is CASTRNSGANVLTF. The CDR3 DNA reads TGTGCCAGCACGCGGAACTCTGGGGCCAACGTCCTGACTTTC.

This clonotype was counted many times. V usage is TRBV7-6 and J usage is TRBJ2-2; D perhaps matches TRBD2 (6 bases). V was trimmed by 5 bases and J by 6 bases, leaving 10 bases between them. Per the germline V gene, CDR1 is SGHVS and CDR2 is FNYEAQ. The CDR3 sequence is 13 residues long. The CDR3 protein is CASSLGEAGELFF. CDR3 nucleotide sequence: TGTGCCAGCAGCCTCGGGGAGGCCGGGGAGCTGTTTTTT.

The rearrangement joins TRBV7-9 to TRBJ2-1; 9 nucleotides align to TRBD1. The V and J ends lost 3 bases and 7 bases, in that order; junction bases with no gene match: 4. The CDR3 runs 14 residues. Germline loops: CDR1 SEHNR, CDR2 FQNEAQ (reference sequence). CDR3 residues: CASSFGTGLNEQFF. Here the CDR3 DNA reads TGTGCCAGCAGCTTCGGGACAGGGCTTAATGAGCAGTTCTTC.

This clonotype has more than one count but fewer than ten. This chain uses TRBV6-5 with TRBJ2-7, with 9 bases identical to TRBD1. The CDR3 extends over 16 amino acids. Unmatched junction bases numbered 6, after V lost 2 bases and J lost 1 base. Germline V lookup: CDR1 MNHEY, CDR2 SVGAGI. The CDR3 DNA follows: TGTGCCAGCAGTTACAATACGGACAGGGGATCCTACGAGCAGTACTTC. It yields the protein CASSYNTDRGSYEQYF.

V usage is TRBV15 and J usage is TRBJ1-2; 8 bases match TRBD1. The CDR3 covers 15 residues. V shed 2 bases and J 5 bases; nucleotides not matched to a gene: 7. Germline values: CDR1 LNHNV, CDR2 YYDKDF (reference sequence). For the CDR3, the DNA is TGTGCCACCAGCAGATTAACAGGGGGGGAGTATGGCTACACCTTC. It yields the protein CATSRLTGGEYGYTF.

There are a few counts of this clonotype. The rearrangement uses TRBV6-5 and TRBJ1-5; possibly TRBD1 for D (6 bases). V dropped 6 bases and J dropped 0 bases, with 12 bases sitting between them. Germline CDR1 and CDR2: MNHEY and SVGAGI. The CDR3 is 15 amino acids. DNA of the CDR3: TGTGCCAGCAGAAGACAGGTTAATAGCAATCAGCCCCAGCATTTT. Protein sequence: CASRRQVNSNQPQHF.

CDR3 region: CSATGQGGALSPLHF. In DNA form, the CDR3 reads TGCAGTGCTACCGGACAGGGAGGGGCCCTTTCACCCCTCCACTTT. The chain links TRBV20-1 to TRBJ1-6; 8 nucleotides match TRBD1. Germline-derived CDR1 and CDR2 are DFQATT and SNEGSKA (reference sequence). V dropped 4 bases and J dropped 9; count of bases not matched to a gene: 11. The CDR3 is 15 amino acids.

The rearrangement joins TRBV18 to TRBJ1-2; 9 nucleotides align to TRBD1. The germline gives CDR1 KGHSH, CDR2 LQKENI. The CDR3 covers 16 residues. Losses at the gene ends were 4 bases for V and 4 bases for J; bases not matched to a gene: 10. This CDR3 is CASSLEHRGPGYGYTF. In DNA form, the CDR3 reads TGTGCCAGCTCACTAGAACACAGGGGGCCAGGCTATGGCTACACCTTC. Together with reference TRBV18 and TRBJ1-2, the CDR3 gives the full variable domain: NAGVMQNPRHLVRRRGQEARLRCSPMKGHSHVYWYRQLPEEGLKFMVYLQKENIIDESGMPKERFSAEFPKEGPSILRIQQVVRGDSAAYFCASSLEHRGPGYGYTFGSGTRLTVV.

This rearrangement joins TRBV6-2 or TRBV6-3 to TRBJ2-7, with 7 bases that match TRBD1. The trim removed 4 bases at V and 2 bases at J, leaving 5 bases unmatched. Germline-derived CDR1 and CDR2 are MNHEY and SVGEGT. The CDR3 is made up of 14 amino acids. CDR3 sequence (DNA): TGTGCCAGCAGTTGGAACAGGGGCACCTACGAGCAGTACTTC. This gives the protein CASSWNRGTYEQYF.

The sample holds a few counts of this clonotype. V and J are TRBV2 and TRBJ2-3; TRBD1 matches 7 bases. Trimming took 6 bases from V and 0 from J; bases not matched to a gene: 6. This CDR3 spans 15 amino acids. Per the germline V gene, CDR1 is SNHLY and CDR2 is FYNNEI. This chain's CDR3 is CASRIDRASTDTQYF. The CDR3 bases are TGTGCCAGCAGGATCGACAGGGCCAGCACAGATACGCAGTATTTT.

The J gene is TRBJ2-1, the V gene TRBV27; possible D gene TRBD2, 6 bases. Germline V gene sequence: CDR1 MNHEY, CDR2 SMNVEV (reference sequence). This CDR3 region has 15 residues. The germline V and J ends were trimmed by 1 base and 2 bases, with 9 bases remaining between them. The CDR3 bases are TGTGCCAGCAGTTTATTCGGGGAGGCCTACAATGAGCAGTTCTTC. This sequence encodes CASSLFGEAYNEQFF.

The CDR3 DNA reads TGTGCCAGCGGGCTGGGACAGGGCCTACGTGGCTACACCTTC. It yields the protein CASGLGQGLRGYTF. The chain uses TRBV12-3 or TRBV12-4 and TRBJ1-2, with TRBD1 identical over 9 bases. After removal of 8 bases from V and 7 bases from J, the junction contained 11 bases not matched to a gene. This CDR3 spans 14 amino acids.

The rearrangement links TRBV4-3 to TRBJ2-1; TRBD2 agrees at 14 bases. The germline CDR1 and CDR2 sequences are LGHNA and YSLEER. Trimming cost V 4 bases and J 10 bases; bases outside gene matches: 6. CDR3 length: 15 amino acids. The chain's CDR3 is CASSLGLAGELEQFF. The CDR3 bases are TGCGCCAGCAGCCTGGGACTAGCGGGGGAGTTGGAGCAGTTCTTC.

This rearrangement joins TRBV19 to TRBJ1-2; 8 bases agree with TRBD1. The CDR3 has 15 residues. Germline CDR1 LNHDA, CDR2 SQIVND (reference sequence). V shed 7 bases, J shed 4 bases, and the junction held 11 bases outside the gene matches. The chain's CDR3 is CASTWGQGAFYGYTF. Here the CDR3 DNA reads TGTGCCAGTACCTGGGGGCAGGGGGCATTCTATGGCTACACCTTC.

The chain is built from TRBV12-5 and TRBJ1-1; possible D gene TRBD1, 5 bases. The CDR3 is made up of 16 amino acids. From germline, CDR1 is LGHNT and CDR2 FRNRAP. V was trimmed by 1 base and J by 1 base, leaving 13 bases between them. CDR3 coding DNA: TGTGCTAGTGGTTTGGGTAAGACAGCTACGAACACTGAAGCTTTCTTT. It codes for CASGLGKTATNTEAFF.